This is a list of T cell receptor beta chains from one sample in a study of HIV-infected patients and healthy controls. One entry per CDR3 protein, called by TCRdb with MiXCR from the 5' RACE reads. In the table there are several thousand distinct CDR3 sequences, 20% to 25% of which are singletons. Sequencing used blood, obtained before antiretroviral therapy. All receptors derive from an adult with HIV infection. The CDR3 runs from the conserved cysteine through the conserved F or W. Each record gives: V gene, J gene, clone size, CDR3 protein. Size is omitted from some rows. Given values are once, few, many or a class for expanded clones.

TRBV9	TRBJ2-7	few	CASSGGGQGYEQYF
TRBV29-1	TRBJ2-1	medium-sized	CSVVSGGHEQFF
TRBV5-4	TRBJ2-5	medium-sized	CASSSTGEETQYF
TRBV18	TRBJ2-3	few	CASSPPSTTEDQYF
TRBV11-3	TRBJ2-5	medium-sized	CASSLLAGGETQYF
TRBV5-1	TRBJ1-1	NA	CASSSGTANTEAFF
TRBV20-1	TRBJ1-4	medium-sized	CSARDIASTNEKLFF
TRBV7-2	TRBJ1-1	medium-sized	CASSSTGGRTEAFF
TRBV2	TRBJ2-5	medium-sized	CASSGGNSGPQGQTQYF
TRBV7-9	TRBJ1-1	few	CASSSRGPEAFF
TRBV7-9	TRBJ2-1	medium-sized	CASSWGQGNNEQFF
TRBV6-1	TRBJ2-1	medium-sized	CASTGVPVLYNEQFF
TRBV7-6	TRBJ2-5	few	CASSSDVTGYQETQYF
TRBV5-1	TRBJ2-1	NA	CASKAYVVRDEQFF
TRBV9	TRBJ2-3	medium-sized	CASSVGGGPDTQYF
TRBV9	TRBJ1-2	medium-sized	CASSVAQVGAGDNYGYTF
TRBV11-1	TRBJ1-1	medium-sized	CASSLKQGTEAFF